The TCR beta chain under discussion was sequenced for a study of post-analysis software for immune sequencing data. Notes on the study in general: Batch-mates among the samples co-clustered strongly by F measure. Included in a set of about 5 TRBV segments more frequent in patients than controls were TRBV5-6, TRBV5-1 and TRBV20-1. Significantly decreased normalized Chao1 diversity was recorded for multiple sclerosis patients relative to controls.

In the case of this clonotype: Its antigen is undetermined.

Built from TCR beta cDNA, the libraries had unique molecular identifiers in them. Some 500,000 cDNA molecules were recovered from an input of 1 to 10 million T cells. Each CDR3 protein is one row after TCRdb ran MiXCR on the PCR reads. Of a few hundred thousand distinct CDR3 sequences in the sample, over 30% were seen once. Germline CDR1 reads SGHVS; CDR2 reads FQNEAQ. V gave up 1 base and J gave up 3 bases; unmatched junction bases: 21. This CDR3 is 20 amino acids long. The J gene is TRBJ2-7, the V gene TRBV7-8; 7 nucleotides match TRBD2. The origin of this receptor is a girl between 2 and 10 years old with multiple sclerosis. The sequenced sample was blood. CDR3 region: CASSLVGVVGGSSMGYEQYF. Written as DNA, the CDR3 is TGTGCCAGCAGCTTAGTGGGGGTCGTTGGCGGGAGTAGTATGGGCTACGAGCAGTACTTC.